One T cell receptor beta chain is described in this entry. This sample was included in a study of T-cell memory formation after mild COVID-19. Across the whole study: Across donors, TCR clusters were largely donor specific.

Using constant-segment primers, 5'RACE produced TCR alpha and TCR beta cDNA libraries carrying sample barcodes and UMIs. Using its own MiXCR run on the 5' RACE reads, TCRdb lists one record per CDR3 protein. Of some 440,000 distinct CDR3 sequences in the sample, more than 20% were seen once. Trimming removed 6 bases at V and 7 bases at J, with 19 bases between. The germline CDR1 and CDR2 sequences are LNHDA and SQIVND (reference sequence). The CDR3 is 14 residues long. The TCR comes from an adult woman who had mild COVID-19 (a few samples of this study predate the infection). Cell type and time point are not known. V and J are TRBV19 and TRBJ2-7, with D unclear. Source material: PBMCs or a T cell subset sorted from them (not recorded which). CDR3 coding DNA: TGTGCCAGTAGGCCCCCAGGCCCGATCGGGGAGCAGTACTTC. Residues: CASRPPGPIGEQYF.